This T cell receptor (beta chain) was found in a study of vaccination and CD4 T cells after COVID-19. On the study more broadly: A vaccine, either BNT162b2 or mRNA-1273, was given to participants in two doses.

With the Oncomine TCR Beta short-read assay, DNA from cultured CD4+ T cells was sequenced. Each CDR3 protein is one row after TCRdb ran MiXCR on the PCR reads. Among approximately 13,000 distinct CDR3 sequences listed, just under 80% were seen once. This clonotype was counted a single time. Antigen specificity is unknown. As for treatment: roughly 10-day PBMC culture with coronavirus spike peptide pools or control peptides (ViraFEST assay). The germline gives CDR1 SGHTA, CDR2 FQGTGA. Deletions cut 3 bases from V and 7 bases from J, with 19 bases between. The CDR3 length is 15 residues. The receptor's source is a human donor who had recovered from COVID-19. V gene TRBV7-3 combines with J gene TRBJ2-7; tentatively, D is TRBD1 or TRBD2 (5 bases each). Input material: CD4+ T cells from blood, cultured in vitro. CDR3 nucleotide sequence: TGTGCCAGCAGCTTGGGGGTGGGCCTTGGCTATGAGCAGTACTTC. It yields the protein CASSLGVGLGYEQYF. Complete variable domain (other parts from reference TRBV7-3 and TRBJ2-7): GAGVSQTPSNKVTEKGKYVELRCDPISGHTALYWYRQSLGQGPEFLIYFQGTGAADDSGLPNDRFFAVRPEGSVSTLKIQRTERGDSAVYLCASSLGVGLGYEQYFGPGTRLTVT.